This T cell receptor beta chain is from a study of beta chain features in type 1 diabetes. The authors took one heparinised blood draw, averaging roughly 120 mL, from each donor. Concerning this clone: Its antigen remains unidentified.

Study-wide findings and caveats: A pattern of fewer insertions and more deletions at VDJ junctions was seen in type 1 diabetes patients. For patients, the naive, central memory and Treg TCRB repertoires appeared more alike than for healthy donors. Shorter TCRB CDR3s, moderately but significantly so, marked every one of the four CD4+ subsets in Type 1 diabetes patients.

Expressed TCRB transcripts were sequenced because the isolated RNA had all been reverse transcribed beforehand. Data came from immunoSEQ multiplex PCR; TCRdb stores just in-frame clones and leaves some out. The profile shows about 370,000 clones, around a tenth of them singletons. This TCR was sampled from a young man with type 1 diabetes. Sequenced input: central memory CD4+ T cells from blood.

CDR3 region: CAISTPRDRALGQYF. The CDR3 coding sequence is TGTGCCATCAGTACACCCCGGGACAGGGCGCTCGGGCAGTACTTC. V gene TRBV10-3 combines with J gene TRBJ2-7, with 9 bases that match TRBD1. After removal of 5 bases from V and 9 bases from J, the junction contained 14 bases not matched to a gene. This CDR3 has 15 amino acids. The germline V gene encodes CDR1 ENHRY and CDR2 SYGVKD.